This entry lists 10 T cell receptor beta chains sequenced from one sample in a study of blood T cells in healthy people across ages. Using a J-beta primer mix together with a sample-barcoded 5' primer, a second PCR was run for roughly 7 to 12 cycles. MiXCR, run by TCRdb on the 5' RACE reads, gives a single entry per CDR3 protein. The sample shows some 1,000,000 distinct CDR3 sequences, under 30% of them seen only once. The same sample was also used in a study of T cells of mothers and their children.

The specimen was blood. Receptor source: a girl aged 2 to 10 in good health.

This clonotype was recorded a few times. This chain uses TRBV11-1 with TRBJ2-1; 7 bases align to TRBD1. CDR1 and CDR2 (germline): SGHAT, FQDESV (reference sequence). The CDR3 contains 19 residues. J lost 2 bases, V lost 2 bases, and 15 bases had no gene match. The CDR3 bases are TGTGCCAGCAGCTTACGGGACATCGGGACAGTTGACACCTACAATGAGCAGTTCTTC. Its protein is CASSLRDIGTVDTYNEQFF.

This sequence joins TRBV19 and TRBJ2-7, with D possibly being TRBD1 (6 bases). V dropped 6 bases and J dropped 3 bases, with 12 bases sitting between them. There are 13 residues in the CDR3. Germline V gene sequence: CDR1 LNHDA, CDR2 SQIVND (reference sequence). The CDR3 bases are TGTGCCAGTAGCTACCAGGGGATCTACGAGCAGTACTTC. Its translation: CASSYQGIYEQYF.

To note about this clonotype: A junction boundary mismatches the germline segment, possibly from a read error. V and J are TRBV7-8 and TRBJ2-7; TRBD1 might be the D (6 bases). Germline V gene sequence: CDR1 SGHVS, CDR2 FQNEAQ. The CDR3 runs to 13 residues. The CDR3 region has the DNA TGTGCCAGCAGCTTATTCAGGGGCTACGCGCAGTACTTC. This encodes CASSLFRGYAQYF. The variable domain in full, with the rest retrieved from reference TRBV7-8 and TRBJ2-7, is GAGVSQSPRYKVAKRGQDVALRCDPISGHVSLFWYQQALGQGPEFLTYFQNEAQLDKSGLPSDRFFAERPEGSVSTLKIQRTQQEDSAVYLCASSLFRGYAQYFGPGTRLTVT.

This clonotype was counted only a few times. This chain links TRBV29-1 with TRBJ2-5, with D perhaps matching TRBD1 (5 bases). The closer fit of TRBJ2-7 to the DNA end suggests the J call may be wrong. The CDR3 loop spans 12 amino acids. The germline CDR1 and CDR2 sequences are SQVTM and ANQGSEA. The CDR3 DNA sequence: TGCAGCGTGAACCCCCAGGGTAACGAGCAGTACTTC. Translated, it gives CSVNPQGNEQYF.

This chain joins TRBV7-9 and TRBJ2-3, with D unclear. Germline assignment: CDR1 SEHNR and CDR2 FQNEAQ (reference sequence). V was pared by 6 bases and J by 3 bases, with 7 bases between. The CDR3 loop spans 12 amino acids. CDR3 coding DNA: TGTGCCAGCAGAATATTGACAGATACGCAGTATTTT. It yields the protein CASRILTDTQYF. Full variable domain (missing parts from reference TRBV7-9 and TRBJ2-3): DTGVSQNPRHKITKRGQNVTFRCDPISEHNRLYWYRQTLGQGPEFLTYFQNEAQLEKSRLLSDRFSAERPKGSFSTLEIQRTEQGDSAMYLCASRILTDTQYFGPGTRLTVL.

V is TRBV12-3 or TRBV12-4 and J is TRBJ1-1, with 7 nucleotides matching TRBD1. V lost 3 bases and J lost 4; bases outside the gene matches: 2. The CDR3 contains 13 residues. CDR3 sequence reads: CASSFGQVTEAFF. For the CDR3, the DNA is TGTGCCAGCAGTTTCGGACAGGTCACTGAAGCTTTCTTT.

The rearrangement uses TRBV7-2 and TRBJ2-7; 14 bases are a match to TRBD2. Germline values: CDR1 SGHTA, CDR2 FQGNSA. Trimming took 3 bases from V and 0 from J; bases not matched to a gene: 10. This CDR3 comprises 19 residues. CDR3 nucleotides: TGTGCCAGCAGCTTCACCGGGACTAGCGGGGGAGCTCGCTCCTACGAGCAGTACTTC. It is translated as CASSFTGTSGGARSYEQYF.

This clonotype was picked up a small number of times. An end of the junction differs from the germline gene, which may be a read error. This chain uses TRBV5-1 with TRBJ2-4, with TRBD2 identical over 7 bases. The germline V gene has CDR1 SGHRS and CDR2 YFSETQ. The CDR3 totals 14 residues. The CDR3 sequence: CASTAGDARNIQYF. Written as DNA, the CDR3 is TGCGCCAGCACCGCGGGAGACGCCAGAAACATTCAGTACTTC.

This clonotype was observed a handful of times. The chain combines TRBV2 with TRBJ1-1; D not certain. Germline V gives CDR1 SNHLY, CDR2 FYNNEI. The CDR3 sequence is 13 residues long. Trimming stripped 6 bases from V and 1 base from J, with 9 bases between. CDR3 nucleotides: TGTGCCAGCAGAGGTCAGTCGAACACTGAAGCTTTCTTT. Its translation is CASRGQSNTEAFF.

This clonotype has more than one count but fewer than ten. The CDR3 DNA sequence: TGCAGCGTTCAGCCAGGGGAGACCCAGTACTTC. It yields the protein CSVQPGETQYF. This chain links TRBV29-1 with TRBJ2-5, with D perhaps matching TRBD1 (5 bases). Germline CDR1 and CDR2: SQVTM and ANQGSEA. The CDR3 length is 11 residues. The germline V and J ends were trimmed by 5 bases and 5 bases, with 9 bases remaining between them.